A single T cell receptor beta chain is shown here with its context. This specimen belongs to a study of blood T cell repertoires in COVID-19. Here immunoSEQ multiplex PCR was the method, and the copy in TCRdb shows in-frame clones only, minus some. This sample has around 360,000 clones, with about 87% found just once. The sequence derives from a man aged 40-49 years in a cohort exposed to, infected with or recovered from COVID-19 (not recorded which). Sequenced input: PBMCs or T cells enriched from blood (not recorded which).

The CDR3 protein is CASSIGALRTGYGYTF. The DNA of the CDR3 is TGTGCCAGTAGTATTGGGGCTCTTCGGACGGGCTATGGCTACACCTTC. The chain links TRBV19 to TRBJ1-2; TRBD1 might be the D (5 bases). The CDR3 runs to 16 residues. Germline V CDR1 and CDR2: LNHDA, SQIVND (reference sequence). V was clipped by 3 bases and J by 4 bases, with 18 bases between them. Drawing the rest from reference TRBV19 and TRBJ1-2, the complete variable domain is DGGITQSPKYLFRKEGQNVTLSCEQNLNHDAMYWYRQDPGQGLRLIYYSQIVNDFQKGDIAEGYSVSREKKESFPLTVTSAQKNPTAFYLCASSIGALRTGYGYTFGSGTRLTVV.